These 22 T cell receptor beta chains came from one sample sequenced in a study of T cell responses to AZD1222 COVID-19 vaccine. Sequencing used immunoSEQ multiplex PCR; TCRdb keeps in-frame clones, though not all of them. The sample gives about 150,000 clones, 90% of which show up once; approximately 3% is in the top ten. The material sequenced was peripheral blood, taken on day 0 of AZD1222 vaccination. The receptor source for this set is an adult in good health.

The chain joins TRBV19 to TRBJ1-5; 12 bases match TRBD1. Per germline, CDR1 LNHDA and CDR2 SQIVND (reference sequence). The CDR3 is 17 amino acids. The junction had 11 bases not matched to a gene; V was cut back by 6 bases and J by 5 bases. The CDR3 nucleotides are TGTGCCAGTAGGGGGACAGGGGGCTTCGGCGCAGATCAGCCCCAGCATTTT. This codes for CASRGTGGFGADQPQHF.

The sample holds a few counts of this clone. The chain links TRBV6-2 or TRBV6-3 to TRBJ2-2, with unresolved D. The ends were cut back, 4 bases at V and 5 bases at J, with 2 bases in the middle. The CDR3 covers 11 residues. CDR1 and CDR2 (germline): MNHEY, SVGEGT. The DNA for the CDR3 is TGTGCCAGCAGTTTTACCGGGGAGCTGTTTTTT. Translation gives CASSFTGELFF.

The V gene is TRBV5-6, the J gene TRBJ1-5, with D hard to call. V was shortened by 0 bases and J by 3 bases, with 10 bases between the two germline ends. The CDR3 runs to 15 residues. From germline, CDR1 is SGHDT and CDR2 YYEEEE. The CDR3 loop reads CASSLGGWANQPQHF. For the CDR3, the DNA is TGTGCCAGCAGCTTGGGCGGGTGGGCCAATCAGCCCCAGCATTTT.

This sequence joins TRBV11-2 and TRBJ2-3, with 10 positions matching TRBD1. Trimming removed 5 bases from V and 5 bases from J; junction bases left unmatched: 13. CDR1 and CDR2 (germline): SGHAT, FQNNGV. CDR3 length equals 17 residues. The CDR3: CASSAGQGRGGIDTQYF. The CDR3 DNA reads as TGTGCCAGCAGCGCGGGACAGGGGAGGGGAGGCATAGATACGCAGTATTTT.

The V and J genes are TRBV5-8 and TRBJ2-2, with D maybe TRBD2 (5 bases). This CDR3 has 17 amino acids. V was clipped by 0 bases and J by 0 bases, with 12 bases between them. Germline values: CDR1 SGHTS, CDR2 YDEGEE. The CDR3 loop is CASSLESGFANTGELFF. Written as DNA, the CDR3 is TGTGCCAGCAGCTTGGAGTCGGGATTCGCGAACACCGGGGAGCTGTTTTTT.

This rearrangement joins TRBV11-1 to TRBJ1-1, with D maybe TRBD1 (6 bases). CDR1 SGHAT and CDR2 FQDESV come from the germline V gene (reference sequence). Trimming took off 1 base at V and 4 bases at J, with 13 bases between the two ends. The CDR3 runs to 15 residues. CDR3 protein: CASSLDGGLSTEAFF. CDR3 nucleotides: TGTGCCAGCAGCTTAGACGGGGGGCTGAGCACTGAAGCTTTCTTT.

The genes are TRBV9 and TRBJ1-1; TRBD1 aligns across 10 bases. After removal of 4 bases from V and 1 base from J, the junction contained 4 bases not matched to a gene. Germline V lookup: CDR1 SGDLS, CDR2 YYNGEE. The CDR3 is made up of 15 amino acids. In nucleotides, the CDR3 is TGTGCCAGCAGCCTCGGGACAGGGGCGAACACTGAAGCTTTCTTT. Its translation: CASSLGTGANTEAFF.

The V gene is TRBV6-2 or TRBV6-3, the J gene TRBJ2-4; possible D gene TRBD2, 6 bases. With 3 bases removed from V and 0 bases from J, the gap between germline ends came to 24 bases. The CDR3 spans 20 residues. Germline-derived CDR1 and CDR2 are MNHEY and SVGEGT. Here the CDR3 reads CASSYSGGTRGLLAKNIQYF. The CDR3 DNA is TGTGCCAGCAGTTATTCGGGCGGGACGCGCGGCCTCCTAGCCAAAAACATTCAGTACTTC.

This rearrangement joins TRBV6-2 or TRBV6-3 to TRBJ2-3, with 9 bases matching TRBD2. The CDR3 runs 15 residues. In germline, CDR1 is MNHEY, CDR2 SVGEGT. The V segment lost 6 bases and the J segment 5 bases; nucleotides outside the gene matches: 9. The CDR3 DNA reads as TGTGCCAGCAGCCGCCGAGGTAGCGGGGGAGATACGCAGTATTTT. It codes for CASSRRGSGGDTQYF.

The V and J genes are TRBV3-1 (or the pseudogene TRBV3-2) and TRBJ2-3; D unresolved. The CDR3 spans 9 residues. V lost 8 bases and J 6 bases, leaving 3 bases between the germline ends. Germline values: CDR1 LGHDT, CDR2 YNNKEL (reference sequence). The CDR3 region is CASFDTQYF. DNA for the CDR3: TGTGCCAGCTTCGATACGCAGTATTTT.

The gene calls are TRBV19 and TRBJ1-1, with TRBD1 matching 8 bases. Germline CDR1 is LNHDA and CDR2 is SQIVND (reference sequence). V dropped 7 bases and J dropped 4; count of bases not matched to a gene: 5. The CDR3 is 13 amino acids. The CDR3 nucleotides are TGTGCCAGTACCGTGACAGGGGCCACTGAAGCTTTCTTT. Protein product: CASTVTGATEAFF.

This chain uses TRBV19 with TRBJ1-6; TRBD1 aligns across 7 bases. The J segment lost 4 bases and the V segment lost 0 bases, leaving 12 bases of the junction unmatched. The length of the CDR3 is 19 residues. Germline CDR1 and CDR2: LNHDA and SQIVND (reference sequence). The CDR3 loop reads CASSIDPTLDRRYNSPLHF. The CDR3 DNA reads as TGTGCCAGTAGTATAGATCCAACTCTGGACAGGCGGTATAATTCACCCCTCCACTTT. Combining the CDR3 with reference TRBV19 and TRBJ1-6 gives the whole variable domain DGGITQSPKYLFRKEGQNVTLSCEQNLNHDAMYWYRQDPGQGLRLIYYSQIVNDFQKGDIAEGYSVSREKKESFPLTVTSAQKNPTAFYLCASSIDPTLDRRYNSPLHFGNGTRLTVT.

The gene calls are TRBV9 and TRBJ1-4; a weak D match, TRBD1 (5 bases). V lost 0 bases and J 5 bases, leaving 8 bases between the germline ends. Germline loops: CDR1 SGDLS, CDR2 YYNGEE. The CDR3 totals 14 residues. The CDR3 nucleotides are TGTGCCAGCAGCGTAGCTGCAGGGAATGAAAAACTGTTTTTT. The encoded protein is CASSVAAGNEKLFF.

This clone was observed once. The chain joins TRBV3-1 (or the pseudogene TRBV3-2) to TRBJ1-2; D might be TRBD1 (6 bases). Trimming pared 4 bases from V and 0 bases from J, leaving 9 bases between. There are 14 residues in the CDR3. The germline gives CDR1 LGHDT, CDR2 YNNKEL (reference sequence). The CDR3 sequence is CASSLTGTNYGYTF. CDR3 DNA: TGTGCCAGCAGCCTGACAGGAACTAACTATGGCTACACCTTC.

The CDR3, as DNA: TGCGCCAGCAGCCACGAGACCCGGGGGAGCGGGGGGGGAGAGACCCAGTACTTC. This sequence encodes CASSHETRGSGGGETQYF. The rearrangement links TRBV4-1 to TRBJ2-5; 10 bases align to TRBD2. CDR3 length equals 18 residues. The ends lost 3 bases at V and 4 bases at J; junction bases unmatched: 14. CDR1 and CDR2 (germline): MGHRA, YSYEKL.

This sequence joins TRBV12-2 and TRBJ2-3; the table's D call of TRBD2 was not tested on the DNA. TRBV12-2 is reported as a pseudogene. The length of the CDR3 is 8 residues. In DNA form, the CDR3 reads TGTGCAAGCGCGGGGGAGTATTTT. Its protein product is CASAGEYF.

In its sample, this clone was seen once. The V call is TRBV7-8, the J call TRBJ1-5, with TRBD1 matching over 8 bases. Germline CDR1 SGHVS, CDR2 FQNEAQ. CDR3 size: 16 residues. Trimming at V came to 5 bases and at J to 0 bases, leaving 6 bases not matched to a gene. Here the CDR3 reads CASSGRTGISNQPQHF. The DNA of the CDR3 is TGTGCCAGCAGCGGACGGACAGGGATTAGCAATCAGCCCCAGCATTTT. The entire variable domain, with the rest obtained from reference TRBV7-8 and TRBJ1-5, is as follows: GAGVSQSPRYKVAKRGQDVALRCDPISGHVSLFWYQQALGQGPEFLTYFQNEAQLDKSGLPSDRFFAERPEGSVSTLKIQRTQQEDSAVYLCASSGRTGISNQPQHFGDGTRLSIL.

The chain recombines TRBV12-5 with TRBJ1-3, with D possibly matching TRBD1 (6 bases). The V gene's germline CDR1 is LGHNT and CDR2 FRNRAP. This CDR3 is built from 15 residues. Between the trimmed V and J ends, which lost 5 bases and 3 bases, there was a span of 14 bases. The CDR3 spells CASGPGGGFGNTIYF. The CDR3, as DNA: TGTGCTAGTGGTCCGGGGGGCGGTTTTGGAAACACCATATATTTT. Combining the CDR3 with reference TRBV12-5 and TRBJ1-3 gives the whole variable domain DARVTQTPRHKVTEMGQEVTMRCQPILGHNTVFWYRQTMMQGLELLAYFRNRAPLDDSGMPKDRFSAEMPDATLATLKIQPSEPRDSAVYFCASGPGGGFGNTIYFGEGSWLTVV.

The chain carries TRBV5-8 and TRBJ2-7; D not certain. CDR3 size: 9 residues. CDR1 is SGHTS, CDR2 YDEGEE, per germline. V was clipped by 7 bases and J by 7 bases, with 6 bases between them. CDR3 DNA: TGTGCCAGCTCCTGGGAGCAGTACTTC. Protein: CASSWEQYF.

The chain combines TRBV21-1 with TRBJ1-1; TRBD1 is the table's D call, not checked against the DNA. TRBV21-1 is described as a pseudogene. The CDR3 length is 17 residues. CDR3 loop: CASSNRQGLKVNTEAFF. CDR3 DNA sequence: TGTGCCAGCAGCAACAGACAGGGTCTTAAAGTGAACACTGAAGCTTTCTTT.

V gene TRBV5-1 combines with J gene TRBJ1-5; the D gene is possibly TRBD1 (5 bases). The V end was cut by 4 bases, the J end by 9 bases, with 20 bases between. Per the germline V gene, CDR1 is SGHRS and CDR2 is YFSETQ. CDR3 length: 15 residues. The CDR3 reads CASSQATGVQWPQHF. CDR3 in DNA: TGCGCCAGCAGCCAAGCCACGGGGGTCCAATGGCCCCAGCATTTT.

The chain joins TRBV5-6 to TRBJ1-2, with 7 bases aligning to TRBD1. This CDR3 contains 15 residues. The V and J ends lost 0 bases and 7 bases, in that order; junction bases with no gene match: 9. CDR1 is SGHDT and CDR2 is YYEEEE in the germline V gene. Written as DNA, the CDR3 is TGTGCCAGCAGCTTGGCCGCGAGGGGGCTGAGTGGCTACACCTTC. Amino acid sequence: CASSLAARGLSGYTF.